The next 32 T cell receptor beta chains were all read from a single sample in a study of blood T cell repertoires in COVID-19 (TCRdb year 2020). The library relied on the immunoSEQ multiplex PCR assay. Entries here come from immuneACCESS through TCRdb and include only in-frame sequences with V and J called. Some clones fail to appear in such tables; in the studies checked, an unresolved V gene covers under half of the shortfall, and the cause of the remainder is unknown. Within this sample are around 100,000 clones, with around nine tenths of them counted one time only. Of the sample, 15% is held by the ten largest clones. The sequenced material came from peripheral blood. The origin of the receptors is a human donor in a cohort sampled during active COVID-19.

The chain couples TRBV7-9 to TRBJ1-4, with TRBD1 matching 8 bases. The CDR3 spans 16 residues. The germline CDR1 and CDR2 sequences are SEHNR and FQNEAQ (reference sequence). Trimming at V came to 5 bases and at J to 6 bases, leaving 11 bases not matched to a gene. The CDR3 coding sequence is TGTGCCAGCAGCCCAATACCCGGACAGGGCCATGAAAAACTGTTTTTT. It specifies CASSPIPGQGHEKLFF.

This chain connects TRBV6-6 to TRBJ2-7, with 9 positions matching TRBD1. The trim removed 7 bases at V and 2 bases at J, leaving 6 bases unmatched. Germline V gene data show CDR1 as MNHNY and CDR2 as SVGAGI (reference sequence). This CDR3 has 14 amino acids. The CDR3 DNA reads as TGTGCCAGCACCCCGGACAGGGGCACCTACGAGCAGTACTTC. Amino acids: CASTPDRGTYEQYF.

The genes are TRBV24-1 and TRBJ2-1; 12 nucleotides align to TRBD2. The CDR3 spans 14 residues. CDR1 is KGHDR and CDR2 is SFDVKD in the germline V gene. V lost 9 bases to trimming and J lost 13 bases; unmatched junction nucleotides: 12. CDR3 in amino acids: CATLGLAGGPKQFF. The CDR3 DNA reads as TGTGCCACCCTAGGGCTAGCGGGAGGGCCGAAACAGTTCTTC.

V and J are TRBV11-2 and TRBJ2-1; weak D call: TRBD2 (5 bases). The CDR3 consists of 16 residues. CDR1 and CDR2 (germline): SGHAT, FQNNGV. V lost 4 bases, J lost 4 bases, and 17 bases lay in between. As DNA, the CDR3 is TGTGCCAGCAGCTGGCGGCGCGGGCCCCCGTACAATGAGCAGTTCTTC. Translating it yields CASSWRRGPPYNEQFF. The whole variable domain, remainder taken from reference TRBV11-2 and TRBJ2-1, is EAGVAQSPRYKIIEKRQSVAFWCNPISGHATLYWYQQILGQGPKLLIQFQNNGVVDDSQLPKDRFSAERLKGVDSTLKIQPAKLEDSAVYLCASSWRRGPPYNEQFFGPGTRLTVL.

V and J are TRBV5-4 and TRBJ2-5; 9 nucleotides align to TRBD2. The CDR3 has 15 amino acids. Trimming at V came to 1 base and at J to 4 bases, leaving 5 bases not matched to a gene. Germline V lookup: CDR1 SGHNT, CDR2 YYREEE (reference sequence). The CDR3 region is CASSLQGGGAETQYF. CDR3 in DNA: TGTGCCAGCAGCTTGCAGGGCGGGGGGGCAGAGACCCAGTACTTC.

The chain couples TRBV10-3 to TRBJ2-3; 12 bases are shared with TRBD2. V lost 4 bases to trimming and J lost 3 bases; unmatched junction nucleotides: 5. The CDR3 loop spans 16 amino acids. CDR1 and CDR2 from the germline V gene are ENHRY and SYGVKD. CDR3 in DNA: TGTGCCATCAGTGCCTCACTAGCGGGAGGTACAGATACGCAGTATTTT. It is translated as CAISASLAGGTDTQYF.

V is TRBV27 and J is TRBJ1-2; D remains unclear. V was trimmed by 4 bases and J by 2 bases, leaving 17 bases between them. The CDR3 loop spans 16 amino acids. The germline CDR1 and CDR2 sequences are MNHEY and SMNVEV (reference sequence). The CDR3 reads CASSSPRRGGNYGYTF. The CDR3, as DNA: TGTGCCAGCAGTTCCCCCCGGCGGGGAGGGAACTATGGCTACACCTTC.

The rearrangement joins TRBV7-8 to TRBJ1-5, with 10 bases lining up with TRBD1. In germline, CDR1 is SGHVS, CDR2 FQNEAQ. V lost 5 bases to trimming and J lost 4 bases; unmatched junction nucleotides: 11. CDR3 length: 17 amino acids. CDR3 nucleotides: TGTGCCAGCAGCGTTCGACAGGGGGCGGAGGCTAATCAGCCCCAGCATTTT. Residues: CASSVRQGAEANQPQHF.

V is TRBV4-2 and J is TRBJ2-1; 7 bases fit TRBD2. Germline values: CDR1 LGHNA, CDR2 YNFKEQ. The CDR3 extends over 15 amino acids. Trimming at V came to 3 bases and at J to 5 bases, leaving 7 bases not matched to a gene. The CDR3 bases are TGTGCCAGCAGCCACCTCGGACTAGTTGACAATGAGCAGTTCTTC. Amino acid sequence: CASSHLGLVDNEQFF.

The chain carries TRBV5-1 and TRBJ2-3; TRBD2 matches 8 bases. Germline CDR1 reads SGHRS; CDR2 reads YFSETQ. Unmatched junction bases numbered 3, after V lost 3 bases and J lost 0 bases. This CDR3 is built from 15 residues. CDR3 sequence: CASSSSGLSTDTQYF. CDR3 DNA sequence: TGCGCCAGCAGCTCTAGCGGGCTAAGCACAGATACGCAGTATTTT.

The chain carries TRBV19 and TRBJ1-1; maybe TRBD1 (5 bases). V lost 4 bases and J lost 2, with 8 bases in between. The CDR3 is 13 residues long. CDR1 and CDR2 from the germline V gene are LNHDA and SQIVND (reference sequence). The CDR3 reads CASSRQINTEAFF. As DNA, the CDR3 is TGTGCCAGTAGTAGACAGATTAACACTGAAGCTTTCTTT.

This chain links TRBV3-1 (or the pseudogene TRBV3-2) with TRBJ1-2; the match to TRBD1 covers 9 bases. The ends lost 3 bases at V and 1 base at J; junction bases unmatched: 3. The CDR3 spans 15 residues. The germline V gene encodes CDR1 LGHDT and CDR2 YNNKEL (reference sequence). As DNA, the CDR3 is TGTGCCAGCAGCCAGGAGGACAGGGGTAACTATGGCTACACCTTC. Its protein is CASSQEDRGNYGYTF.

The CDR3 sequence: CASGWSGTGVQPQHF. CDR3 bases: TGTGCTAGTGGCTGGTCGGGGACAGGGGTTCAGCCCCAGCATTTT. This chain joins TRBV12-5 and TRBJ1-5; 10 positions agree with TRBD1. Germline CDR1 and CDR2: LGHNT and FRNRAP. The CDR3 loop spans 15 amino acids. The junction had 8 bases not matched to a gene; V was cut back by 6 bases and J by 6 bases.

The chain is built from TRBV27 and TRBJ2-7, with D unresolved. Germline V gene data show CDR1 as MNHEY and CDR2 as SMNVEV (reference sequence). The CDR3 consists of 13 residues. V dropped 7 bases and J dropped 5 bases, with 15 bases sitting between them. Here the CDR3 reads CASNPYPAHEQYF. The CDR3 nucleotides are TGTGCCAGCAATCCCTACCCCGCCCACGAGCAGTACTTC.

The V gene is TRBV27, the J gene TRBJ2-7; the match to TRBD2 covers 13 bases. The V and J ends lost 5 bases and 2 bases, in that order; junction bases with no gene match: 9. This CDR3 region has 17 residues. The V gene's germline CDR1 is MNHEY and CDR2 SMNVEV (reference sequence). The CDR3 sequence is CASSPILAGGPAYEQYF. The CDR3 nucleotides read TGTGCCAGCAGTCCCATACTAGCGGGAGGGCCGGCCTACGAGCAGTACTTC.

This clone came up once. The chain uses TRBV19 and TRBJ1-4; no reliable D call. Trimming took 5 bases from V and 11 from J, leaving 15 bases between them. CDR1 LNHDA and CDR2 SQIVND come from the germline V gene (reference sequence). This CDR3 contains 13 residues. The CDR3 reads CASSSRGSWKLFF. The CDR3 bases are TGTGCCAGTAGTTCCCGAGGGTCGTGGAAACTGTTTTTT.

The rearrangement joins TRBV5-1 to TRBJ1-6, with 7 bases identical to TRBD1. V was pared by 0 bases and J by 9 bases, with 9 bases of the junction left unmatched. The CDR3 is 16 residues long. Germline values: CDR1 SGHRS, CDR2 YFSETQ. The CDR3 nucleotides read TGCGCCAGCAGCTTGGATGGACAGGCGTCGGGTTCACCCCTCCACTTT. Translation: CASSLDGQASGSPLHF. Combining the CDR3 with reference TRBV5-1 and TRBJ1-6 gives the whole variable domain KAGVTQTPRYLIKTRGQQVTLSCSPISGHRSVSWYQQTPGQGLQFLFEYFSETQRNKGNFPGRFSGRQFSNSRSEMNVSTLELGDSALYLCASSLDGQASGSPLHFGNGTRLTVT.

In this sample, this clone turned up a few times. This chain uses TRBV9 with TRBJ1-2, with D perhaps matching TRBD1 (5 bases). This CDR3 region has 16 residues. Germline V gives CDR1 SGDLS, CDR2 YYNGEE. The V end was cut by 3 bases, the J end by 4 bases, with 19 bases between. CDR3 region: CASSDRSDPSGYGYTF. CDR3 nucleotide sequence: TGTGCCAGCAGCGACAGGTCAGACCCGTCAGGCTATGGCTACACCTTC.

V and J are TRBV20-1 and TRBJ2-5; tentatively, D is TRBD2 (5 bases). The CDR3 is 15 amino acids. The germline CDR1 and CDR2 sequences are DFQATT and SNEGSKA (reference sequence). Trimming stripped 3 bases from V and 5 bases from J, with 19 bases between. The CDR3 reads CSASTPLGVGETQYF. The CDR3 DNA reads as TGCAGTGCTAGTACCCCTCTGGGAGTCGGGGAGACCCAGTACTTC.

The chain links TRBV25-1 to TRBJ1-6, with a possible D match to TRBD1 (6 bases). V lost 3 bases and J 10 bases, leaving 13 bases between the germline ends. Germline V gives CDR1 MGHDK, CDR2 SYGVNS. This CDR3 spans 14 amino acids. The CDR3 protein is CASSERTADSPLHF. The CDR3 region has the DNA TGTGCCAGCAGTGAGAGGACAGCCGACTCACCCCTCCACTTT. The entire variable domain, with the rest obtained from reference TRBV25-1 and TRBJ1-6, is as follows: EADIYQTPRYLVIGTGKKITLECSQTMGHDKMYWYQQDPGMELHLIHYSYGVNSTEKGDLSSESTVSRIRTEHFPLTLESARPSHTSQYLCASSERTADSPLHFGNGTRLTVT.

V is TRBV4-1 and J is TRBJ1-2; D unclear. The germline gives CDR1 MGHRA, CDR2 YSYEKL. V was shortened by 0 bases and J by 2 bases, with 19 bases between the two germline ends. CDR3 length: 18 residues. CDR3 coding DNA: TGCGCCAGCAGCCAAGATACCCCGCAAGCAGGAGGGAACTATGGCTACACCTTC. It is translated as CASSQDTPQAGGNYGYTF.

The count of this clone is one. This chain uses TRBV7-2 with TRBJ2-2, with TRBD2 identical over 12 bases. Trimming took 6 bases from V and 1 from J; bases not matched to a gene: 9. The CDR3 covers 18 residues. From germline, CDR1 is SGHTA and CDR2 FQGNSA. In DNA form, the CDR3 reads TGTGCCAGCAGAAATGGACTAGCGGGGATGGGGAACACCGGGGAGCTGTTTTTT. Its translation: CASRNGLAGMGNTGELFF.

The chain combines TRBV6-2 or TRBV6-3 with TRBJ2-7, with unresolved D. The CDR3 consists of 15 residues. The ends were cut back, 5 bases at V and 0 bases at J, with 14 bases in the middle. Germline CDR1 reads MNHEY; CDR2 reads SVGEGT. The CDR3 region is CASSDGPRSSYEQYF. CDR3 nucleotide sequence: TGTGCCAGCAGTGACGGTCCCCGGAGCTCCTACGAGCAGTACTTC.

The chain employs TRBV2 and TRBJ2-3; 8 nucleotides agree with TRBD2. CDR1 is SNHLY, CDR2 FYNNEI, per germline. CDR3 length equals 17 residues. The ends lost 10 bases at V and 4 bases at J; junction bases unmatched: 19. CDR3 region: CATLIDFAGGAPDTQYF. In nucleotides, the CDR3 is TGTGCCACCCTAATAGATTTTGCCGGGGGGGCCCCAGATACGCAGTATTTT.

The J gene is TRBJ1-1, the V gene TRBV18; TRBD1 matches at 7 bases. Per the germline V gene, CDR1 is KGHSH and CDR2 is LQKENI. The trim removed 6 bases at V and 4 bases at J, leaving 5 bases unmatched. CDR3 length: 13 residues. The CDR3 nucleotides read TGTGCCAGCTCTCCGACAGGGAGCACTGAAGCTTTCTTT. It specifies CASSPTGSTEAFF. The full variable domain, with the rest looked up from reference TRBV18 and TRBJ1-1, is NAGVMQNPRHLVRRRGQEARLRCSPMKGHSHVYWYRQLPEEGLKFMVYLQKENIIDESGMPKERFSAEFPKEGPSILRIQQVVRGDSAAYFCASSPTGSTEAFFGQGTRLTVV.

This chain links TRBV27 with TRBJ2-7; 7 bases are a match to TRBD1. Germline V lookup: CDR1 MNHEY, CDR2 SMNVEV (reference sequence). This CDR3 contains 14 residues. Germline trimming cut 3 bases from V and 7 bases from J; bases unmatched to any gene: 9. CDR3 sequence reads: CASSLSTGVGEQYF. CDR3 sequence (DNA): TGTGCCAGCAGTTTGTCCACAGGGGTTGGGGAGCAGTACTTC.

The CDR3 region is CASSLDPRVNTEAFF. CDR3 nucleotides: TGTGCCAGCAGCTTGGATCCACGGGTGAACACTGAAGCTTTCTTT. The chain is built from TRBV5-4 and TRBJ1-1, with D hard to call. Germline CDR1 SGHNT, CDR2 YYREEE (reference sequence). The CDR3 spans 15 residues. The V end was cut by 0 bases, the J end by 0 bases, with 9 bases between. Based on the CDR3 plus reference TRBV5-4 and TRBJ1-1, the full variable domain is ETGVTQSPTHLIKTRGQQVTLRCSSQSGHNTVSWYQQALGQGPQFIFQYYREEENGRGNFPPRFSGLQFPNYSSELNVNALELDDSALYLCASSLDPRVNTEAFFGQGTRLTVV.

The chain couples TRBV15 to TRBJ2-5; TRBD2 matches at 8 bases. CDR1 and CDR2 from the germline V gene are LNHNV and YYDKDF (reference sequence). V dropped 5 bases and J dropped 5; count of bases not matched to a gene: 7. This CDR3 contains 14 residues. The CDR3 sequence: CATSRPGGPETQYF. Written as DNA, the CDR3 is TGTGCCACCAGCCGGCCGGGGGGGCCGGAGACCCAGTACTTC.

As for this clone: At one end, the junction sequence differs from germline, possibly due to a read error. The rearrangement uses TRBV7-7 and TRBJ2-7; 11 nucleotides line up with TRBD2. The CDR3 spans 14 residues. CDR1 and CDR2 (germline): SSHAT, FNYEAQ (reference sequence). CDR3 DNA: TGTGCTAGCAGCTTAGCGGGAGGGTCCTACGAGCAGTACTTC. Encoded protein: CASSLAGGSYEQYF.

The chain joins TRBV9 to TRBJ2-2, with TRBD2 as a possible D gene (5 bases). This CDR3 is 13 amino acids long. Looked up from germline, CDR1 is SGDLS and CDR2 is YYNGEE. Trimming stripped 3 bases from V and 10 bases from J, with 13 bases between. The CDR3 region has the DNA TGTGCCAGCAGCGACAGCGGTAACTTGGAGCTGTTTTTT. It encodes CASSDSGNLELFF.

V usage is TRBV11-3 and J usage is TRBJ2-4, with TRBD1 matching over 9 bases. The germline gives CDR1 SGHNT, CDR2 YENEEA. V lost 4 bases and J lost 1; bases outside the gene matches: 5. This CDR3 has 16 amino acids. CDR3 loop: CASSSGTGTAKNIQYF. Written as DNA, the CDR3 is TGTGCCAGCAGCTCCGGGACAGGGACGGCCAAAAACATTCAGTACTTC.

The chain combines TRBV18 with TRBJ2-1; D is ambiguous. The CDR3 loop spans 16 amino acids. Per germline, CDR1 KGHSH and CDR2 LQKENI. Trimming left V 6 bases short and J 0 bases short, with 15 bases between. The CDR3 bases are TGTGCCAGCTCGCTGAGTTACGAGAGCTCCTACAATGAGCAGTTCTTC. The encoded protein is CASSLSYESSYNEQFF. Looking up the rest from reference TRBV18 and TRBJ2-1 gives the full variable domain: NAGVMQNPRHLVRRRGQEARLRCSPMKGHSHVYWYRQLPEEGLKFMVYLQKENIIDESGMPKERFSAEFPKEGPSILRIQQVVRGDSAAYFCASSLSYESSYNEQFFGPGTRLTVL.